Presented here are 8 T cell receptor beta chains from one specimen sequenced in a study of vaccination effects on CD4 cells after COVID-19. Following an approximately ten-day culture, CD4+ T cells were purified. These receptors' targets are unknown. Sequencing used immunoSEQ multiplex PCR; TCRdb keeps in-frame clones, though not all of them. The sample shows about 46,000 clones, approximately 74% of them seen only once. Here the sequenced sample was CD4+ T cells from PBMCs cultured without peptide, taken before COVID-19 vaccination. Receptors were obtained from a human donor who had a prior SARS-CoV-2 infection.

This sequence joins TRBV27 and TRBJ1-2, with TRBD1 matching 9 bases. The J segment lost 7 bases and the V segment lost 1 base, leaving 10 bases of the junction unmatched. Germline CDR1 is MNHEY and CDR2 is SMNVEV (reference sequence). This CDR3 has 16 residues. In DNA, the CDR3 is TGTGCCAGCAGTTTATGGTCTACAGGGGGCGTCGGTGGCTACACCTTC. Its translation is CASSLWSTGGVGGYTF.

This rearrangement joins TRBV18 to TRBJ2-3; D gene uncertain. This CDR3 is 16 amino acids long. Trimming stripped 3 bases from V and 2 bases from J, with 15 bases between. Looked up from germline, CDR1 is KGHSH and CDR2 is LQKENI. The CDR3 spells CASSPFSRTYTDTQYF. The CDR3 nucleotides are TGTGCCAGCTCACCCTTCTCCAGGACCTACACAGATACGCAGTATTTT. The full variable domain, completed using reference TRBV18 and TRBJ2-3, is NAGVMQNPRHLVRRRGQEARLRCSPMKGHSHVYWYRQLPEEGLKFMVYLQKENIIDESGMPKERFSAEFPKEGPSILRIQQVVRGDSAAYFCASSPFSRTYTDTQYFGPGTRLTVL.

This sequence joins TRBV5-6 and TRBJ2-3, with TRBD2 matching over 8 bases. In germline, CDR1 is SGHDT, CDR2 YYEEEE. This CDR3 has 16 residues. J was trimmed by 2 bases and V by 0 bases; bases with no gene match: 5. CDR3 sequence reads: CASSLGPLAVTDTQYF. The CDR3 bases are TGTGCCAGCAGCTTGGGGCCACTAGCGGTCACAGATACGCAGTATTTT.

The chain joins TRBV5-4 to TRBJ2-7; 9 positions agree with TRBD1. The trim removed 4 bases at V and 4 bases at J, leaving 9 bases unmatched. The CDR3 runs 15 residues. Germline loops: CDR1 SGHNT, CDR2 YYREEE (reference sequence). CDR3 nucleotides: TGTGCCAGCAGCCCTACTCCGGGACAGGGTTACGAGCAGTACTTC. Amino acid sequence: CASSPTPGQGYEQYF.

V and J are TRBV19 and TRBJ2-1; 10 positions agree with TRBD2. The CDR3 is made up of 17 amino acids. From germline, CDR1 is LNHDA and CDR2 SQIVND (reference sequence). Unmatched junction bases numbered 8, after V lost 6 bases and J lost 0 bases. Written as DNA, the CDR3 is TGTGCCAGTAGCAGGCCTAGCGGGAGTTCCTCCTACAATGAGCAGTTCTTC. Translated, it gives CASSRPSGSSSYNEQFF.

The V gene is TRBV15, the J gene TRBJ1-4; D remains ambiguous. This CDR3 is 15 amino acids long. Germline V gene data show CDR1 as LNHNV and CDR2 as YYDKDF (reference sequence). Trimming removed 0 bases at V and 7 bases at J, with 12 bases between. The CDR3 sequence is CATSRDPAGGEKLFF. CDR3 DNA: TGTGCCACCAGCAGAGATCCGGCGGGAGGTGAAAAACTGTTTTTT.

The CDR3 sequence is CASSKSYEQYF. The CDR3 bases are TGTGCCAGCAGCAAGAGCTACGAGCAGTACTTC. This chain connects TRBV11-3 to TRBJ2-7; no clear D gene. V was pared by 5 bases and J by 3 bases, with 5 bases between. The CDR3 consists of 11 residues. Germline-derived CDR1 and CDR2 are SGHNT and YENEEA.

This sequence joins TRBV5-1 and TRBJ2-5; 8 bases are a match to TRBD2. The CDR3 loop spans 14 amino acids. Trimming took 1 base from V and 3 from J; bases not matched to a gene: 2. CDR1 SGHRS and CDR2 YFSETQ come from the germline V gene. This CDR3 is CASSLLGGEETQYF. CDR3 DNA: TGCGCCAGCAGCTTGCTCGGGGGGGAAGAGACCCAGTACTTC.